The 27 T cell receptor beta chains in this list originate from one sample, sequenced in a study of shared clonotypes between healthy human individuals. Libraries were prepared by immunoSEQ multiplex PCR; TCRdb keeps only in-frame clonotypes and omits some of them. The sample records about 1,800,000 clones, about 95% being singletons. In the naive CD8 group, cells lacked CD45RO and were positively selected for CCR7, so terminally differentiated effector memory CD45RA+ cells were left out. Source material: naive CD8+ T cells sorted from blood. The source of these receptors is a man aged 18 to 30 in good health.

The V and J genes are TRBV6-1 and TRBJ2-7; D remains unclear. The V gene lost 1 base and the J gene lost 2 bases, with 9 bases spanning the gap. Germline V gene sequence: CDR1 MNHNS, CDR2 SASEGT. The CDR3 extends over 14 amino acids. CDR3 nucleotide sequence: TGTGCCAGCAGTGAAGAAGTGTTACCCTACGAGCAGTACTTC. This codes for CASSEEVLPYEQYF.

The chain uses TRBV4-1 and TRBJ2-5, with 12 bases identical to TRBD2. The CDR3 consists of 17 residues. Trimming took 4 bases from V and 3 from J; bases not matched to a gene: 9. Germline loops: CDR1 MGHRA, CDR2 YSYEKL. CDR3 sequence reads: CASSRETSGRGEETQYF. For the CDR3, the DNA is TGCGCCAGCAGCCGTGAGACTAGCGGGAGAGGAGAAGAGACCCAGTACTTC.

The CDR3 sequence is CATQRGGDNEQFF. The CDR3 nucleotides are TGTGCCACCCAACGGGGGGGGGACAATGAGCAGTTCTTC. The V call is TRBV10-3, the J call TRBJ2-1; 8 bases are shared with TRBD2. The CDR3 contains 13 residues. The V gene end was trimmed by 10 bases and the J gene end by 5 bases; junction bases not matched to a gene: 7. CDR1 and CDR2 from the germline V gene are ENHRY and SYGVKD.

J is TRBJ2-1 and V is TRBV7-6; D may be TRBD1 (5 bases). V lost 6 bases and J lost 6, with 18 bases in between. CDR1 is SGHVS and CDR2 is FNYEAQ in the germline V gene. The CDR3 spans 15 residues. The CDR3 loop reads CASRPDLGRTNEQFF. The CDR3, as DNA: TGTGCCAGCAGACCTGACTTGGGGCGAACCAATGAGCAGTTCTTC. Filled out from reference TRBV7-6 and TRBJ2-1, the complete variable domain reads GAGVSQSPRYKVTKRGQDVALRCDPISGHVSLYWYRQALGQGPEFLTYFNYEAQQDKSGLPNDRFSAERPEGSISTLTIQRTEQRDSAMYRCASRPDLGRTNEQFFGPGTRLTVL.

This chain links TRBV29-1 with TRBJ2-1; 7 bases are shared with TRBD1. This CDR3 comprises 13 residues. CDR1 is SQVTM, CDR2 ANQGSEA, per germline. Trimming removed 7 bases from V and 2 bases from J; junction bases left unmatched: 5. This CDR3 reads CSARTGPYNEQFF. The CDR3 DNA sequence: TGCAGCGCAAGGACAGGACCCTACAATGAGCAGTTCTTC.

The V gene is TRBV6-5, the J gene TRBJ2-1; no clear D. Trimming stripped 0 bases from V and 9 bases from J, with 15 bases between. Germline CDR1 and CDR2: MNHEY and SVGAGI. The CDR3 spans 15 residues. CDR3 sequence (DNA): TGTGCCAGCAGTTACTCGAATCCTGGAGCTGGTGAGCAGTTCTTC. It codes for CASSYSNPGAGEQFF.

The chain recombines TRBV15 with TRBJ1-4; D unclear. Per the germline V gene, CDR1 is LNHNV and CDR2 is YYDKDF (reference sequence). V was pared by 3 bases and J by 8 bases, with 7 bases between. The CDR3 consists of 12 residues. The CDR3 here is CATSSGREKLFF. CDR3 bases: TGTGCCACCAGCAGCGGGCGGGAAAAACTGTTTTTT.

This chain joins TRBV4-3 and TRBJ2-7, with 7 bases matching TRBD1. CDR1 is LGHNA, CDR2 YSLEER, per germline. The CDR3 loop spans 16 amino acids. V lost 4 bases and J lost 3; bases outside the gene matches: 12. The CDR3 spells CASSPGTGQNIYEQYF. DNA of the CDR3: TGCGCCAGCAGCCCTGGAACGGGACAGAATATCTACGAGCAGTACTTC.

V and J are TRBV4-3 and TRBJ2-5, with D maybe TRBD1 (5 bases). CDR1 LGHNA and CDR2 YSLEER come from the germline V gene. V was clipped by 4 bases and J by 3 bases, with 9 bases between them. CDR3 size: 13 residues. CDR3: CASSLMTEETQYF. The CDR3 region has the DNA TGCGCCAGCAGCCTGATGACAGAAGAGACCCAGTACTTC.

The chain combines TRBV5-4 with TRBJ1-2; D gene unclear. Germline V gives CDR1 SGHNT, CDR2 YYREEE (reference sequence). V lost 5 bases and J lost 0, with 11 bases in between. The CDR3 runs to 14 residues. The CDR3 sequence is CASRLAEPNYGYTF. CDR3 coding DNA: TGTGCCAGCAGACTAGCGGAACCTAACTATGGCTACACCTTC. Together with reference TRBV5-4 and TRBJ1-2, the CDR3 gives the full variable domain: ETGVTQSPTHLIKTRGQQVTLRCSSQSGHNTVSWYQQALGQGPQFIFQYYREEENGRGNFPPRFSGLQFPNYSSELNVNALELDDSALYLCASRLAEPNYGYTFGSGTRLTVV.

The V gene is TRBV28, the J gene TRBJ2-2, with 11 bases fitting TRBD1. The CDR3 consists of 17 residues. With V trimmed by 5 bases and J by 6 bases, 11 bases remained unmatched. Per the germline V gene, CDR1 is MDHEN and CDR2 is SYDVKM. The CDR3 here is CASSDWPGTGGAGELFF. The CDR3 DNA sequence: TGTGCCAGCAGTGACTGGCCTGGGACAGGGGGTGCCGGGGAGCTGTTTTTT.

The chain carries TRBV30 and TRBJ1-5; TRBD1 matches at 7 bases. This CDR3 is built from 15 residues. J was trimmed by 0 bases and V by 5 bases; bases with no gene match: 7. Germline-derived CDR1 and CDR2 are GTSNPN and SVGIG (reference sequence). The CDR3 sequence is CAWDATGNSNQPQHF. The CDR3 DNA sequence: TGTGCCTGGGACGCGACAGGGAATAGCAATCAGCCCCAGCATTTT.

The chain is built from TRBV27 and TRBJ2-5; D is unresolved. The V end lost 4 bases, the J end lost 0 bases, and 6 bases lay between the germline ends. The germline V gene encodes CDR1 MNHEY and CDR2 SMNVEV (reference sequence). The CDR3 consists of 13 residues. The CDR3 loop is CASSSWYQETQYF. DNA of the CDR3: TGTGCCAGCAGTTCCTGGTACCAAGAGACCCAGTACTTC.

Regarding this clone: The sample contains more than one DNA sequence encoding this CDR3. This chain joins TRBV4-1 and TRBJ2-3; 7 bases are shared with TRBD1. This CDR3 contains 14 residues. Unmatched junction bases numbered 2, after V lost 4 bases and J lost 1 base. The germline V gene has CDR1 MGHRA and CDR2 YSYEKL. CDR3 nucleotide sequence: TGCGCCAGCAGCCTCGACAGGGGCACAGATACGCAGTATTTT. It specifies CASSLDRGTDTQYF.

A word on this clone: Other nucleotide sequences from this sample produce the same CDR3. This chain links TRBV6-5 with TRBJ2-5, with D unresolved. CDR3 size: 14 residues. Germline CDR1 reads MNHEY; CDR2 reads SVGAGI. V lost 0 bases and J 1 base, leaving 6 bases between the germline ends. The CDR3 reads CASSYSALQETQYF. For the CDR3, the DNA is TGTGCCAGCAGTTACTCGGCACTCCAAGAGACCCAGTACTTC.

The rearrangement links TRBV6-5 to TRBJ2-5, with TRBD2 matching 7 bases. CDR1 is MNHEY, CDR2 SVGAGI, per germline. The CDR3 totals 14 residues. V shed 6 bases and J 2 bases; nucleotides not matched to a gene: 6. For the CDR3, the DNA is TGTGCCAGCAGCCCACTAGCGACTCAAGAGACCCAGTACTTC. Amino acids: CASSPLATQETQYF.

The chain carries TRBV28 and TRBJ1-5; D gene unclear. This CDR3 contains 15 residues. Germline-derived CDR1 and CDR2 are MDHEN and SYDVKM. Trimming removed 2 bases at V and 1 base at J, with 9 bases between. The CDR3 sequence is CASSLGWASNQPQHF. CDR3 coding DNA: TGTGCCAGCAGTTTAGGGTGGGCGAGCAATCAGCCCCAGCATTTT.

This clone was recorded once. The CDR3 DNA reads as TGTGCCAGCAGCTTATCCATAAGCGGTGGAAACACCATATATTTT. Protein product: CASSLSISGGNTIYF. The chain couples TRBV5-4 to TRBJ1-3; D gene ambiguous. The CDR3 has 15 amino acids. The germline V gene encodes CDR1 SGHNT and CDR2 YYREEE (reference sequence). The V and J ends lost 2 bases and 3 bases respectively, with 12 bases between them.

The rearrangement uses TRBV27 and TRBJ2-1, with 8 bases aligning to TRBD2. CDR1 and CDR2 (germline): MNHEY, SMNVEV (reference sequence). This CDR3 is 17 amino acids long. The V and J ends lost 4 bases and 4 bases, in that order; junction bases with no gene match: 12. The CDR3 DNA reads TGTGCCAGCAGTTCCCTTCCAGCTCGGGGGGGATACAATGAGCAGTTCTTC. Residues: CASSSLPARGGYNEQFF.

The V call is TRBV7-9, the J call TRBJ2-6, with 7 bases that match TRBD1. With V trimmed by 0 bases and J by 0 bases, 2 bases remained unmatched. The germline V gene has CDR1 SEHNR and CDR2 FQNEAQ (reference sequence). The CDR3 consists of 17 residues. Here the CDR3 reads CASSLAGQNSGANVLTF. DNA of the CDR3: TGTGCCAGCAGCTTAGCGGGACAGAACTCTGGGGCCAACGTCCTGACTTTC.

The rearrangement links TRBV7-8 to TRBJ2-7; tentatively, D is TRBD2 (6 bases). The V and J ends lost 4 bases and 7 bases respectively, with 11 bases between them. The CDR3 has 12 residues. Per germline, CDR1 SGHVS and CDR2 FQNEAQ. The CDR3 region is CASSSGLTEQYF. CDR3 nucleotides: TGTGCCAGCAGCTCGGGACTGACTGAGCAGTACTTC.

The rearrangement uses TRBV19 and TRBJ2-7; a possible D gene is TRBD2 (5 bases). V dropped 2 bases and J dropped 5 bases, with 13 bases sitting between them. The germline V gene has CDR1 LNHDA and CDR2 SQIVND (reference sequence). The CDR3 extends over 14 amino acids. The CDR3 region is CASSIYRGSDEQYF. The CDR3, as DNA: TGTGCCAGTAGTATATATCGGGGAAGTGACGAGCAGTACTTC. Combining the CDR3 with reference TRBV19 and TRBJ2-7 gives the whole variable domain DGGITQSPKYLFRKEGQNVTLSCEQNLNHDAMYWYRQDPGQGLRLIYYSQIVNDFQKGDIAEGYSVSREKKESFPLTVTSAQKNPTAFYLCASSIYRGSDEQYFGPGTRLTVT.

V gene TRBV19 combines with J gene TRBJ1-6; no definite D call. This CDR3 is 13 amino acids long. V was pared by 3 bases and J by 10 bases, with 10 bases between. The germline V gene encodes CDR1 LNHDA and CDR2 SQIVND (reference sequence). The CDR3 spells CASSMDGESPLHF. The CDR3 DNA is TGTGCCAGTAGTATGGATGGCGAATCACCCCTCCACTTT.

The chain uses TRBV7-8 and TRBJ2-6; D gene uncertain. V lost 3 bases and J 1 base, leaving 16 bases between the germline ends. Germline values: CDR1 SGHVS, CDR2 FQNEAQ. This CDR3 is 18 amino acids long. The CDR3 protein is CASSFFSTPTSGANVLTF. In nucleotides, the CDR3 is TGTGCCAGCAGCTTTTTTTCGACCCCGACGTCTGGGGCCAACGTCCTGACTTTC.

This sequence joins TRBV11-2 and TRBJ2-7, with D perhaps matching TRBD1 (5 bases). V lost 3 bases, J lost 3 bases, and 12 bases lay in between. Germline V CDR1 and CDR2: SGHAT, FQNNGV. This CDR3 has 14 residues. The CDR3 protein is CASSFSARVYEQYF. CDR3 DNA: TGTGCCAGCAGCTTCTCCGCCAGGGTCTACGAGCAGTACTTC.

CDR3 in amino acids: CASRKGQTLSGANVLTF. CDR3 nucleotides: TGCGCCAGCAGAAAGGGACAGACGCTCTCTGGGGCCAACGTCCTGACTTTC. The rearrangement uses TRBV10-2 and TRBJ2-6, with 7 nucleotides matching TRBD1. Germline values: CDR1 WSHSY, CDR2 SAAADI. The junction had 8 bases not matched to a gene; V was cut back by 6 bases and J by 0 bases. The CDR3 sequence is 17 residues long.

The chain employs TRBV29-1 and TRBJ2-2; D assignment may be TRBD1 or TRBD2 (6 bases each). Germline assignment: CDR1 SQVTM and CDR2 ANQGSEA. The ends were cut back, 1 base at V and 2 bases at J, with 20 bases in the middle. This CDR3 has 18 amino acids. The CDR3 region is CSVEADYKTGINTGELFF. DNA of the CDR3: TGCAGCGTTGAAGCGGACTATAAAACAGGGATAAACACCGGGGAGCTGTTTTTT.